This TCR beta chain was sequenced for a study of blood T cell repertoires in COVID-19. Study background: Samples taken during acute and convalescent COVID-19 were collected in the United States, Italy and Spain. Sample material is recorded as cDNA or gDNA derived from T cells, B-cell-depleted T cells, or PBMCs.

In the authors' workflow: Reference gene primer amplification gave nucleated cell count estimates. TCRdb's copy holds only in-frame clones and misses some; the assay was immunoSEQ multiplex PCR. V, J and clone size derive from that table, while D and trimming were established from the DNA sequence. The sample has about 93,000 clones; roughly 80% are singletons. V gave up 6 bases and J gave up 4 bases; unmatched junction bases: 7. The CDR3 contains 14 residues. CDR1 and CDR2 from the germline V gene are SGHRS and YFSETQ. The chain uses TRBV5-1 and TRBJ2-3; the match to TRBD2 covers 8 bases. The clonotype comes from a human donor in a cohort sampled during active COVID-19. Sequenced: peripheral blood. CDR3 sequence reads: CASKSGGTSDTQYF. As DNA, the CDR3 is TGCGCCAGCAAAAGCGGGGGTACTTCAGATACGCAGTATTTT. Looking up the rest from reference TRBV5-1 and TRBJ2-3 gives the full variable domain: KAGVTQTPRYLIKTRGQQVTLSCSPISGHRSVSWYQQTPGQGLQFLFEYFSETQRNKGNFPGRFSGRQFSNSRSEMNVSTLELGDSALYLCASKSGGTSDTQYFGPGTRLTVL.